Listed here are 30 T cell receptor beta chains from one sample, sequenced in a study of beta chain features in type 1 diabetes. Of the isolated RNA, all was reverse transcribed, and so the sequenced material was expressed TCRB transcripts. The assay was immunoSEQ multiplex PCR, and TCRdb's table has in-frame clones only and misses some. Of 860,000 or so clones in the sample, under 20% were seen once. Source material: naive CD4+ T cells from blood. These receptors were collected from a woman aged 18-29 years in good health.

In this sample, this clone turned up a few times. V is TRBV7-2 and J is TRBJ2-5; D gene unclear. The V gene lost 4 bases and the J gene lost 5 bases, with 11 bases spanning the gap. This CDR3 contains 13 residues. Germline V gives CDR1 SGHTA, CDR2 FQGNSA. The CDR3 region is CASSSWARETQYF. Written as DNA, the CDR3 is TGTGCCAGCAGCTCGTGGGCGAGGGAGACCCAGTACTTC.

This clone has just a few counts. The gene calls are TRBV9 and TRBJ2-7, with 12 bases matching TRBD1. The trim removed 4 bases at V and 7 bases at J, leaving 6 bases unmatched. This CDR3 spans 14 amino acids. Germline CDR1 SGDLS, CDR2 YYNGEE. CDR3 amino acids: CASSPGQGAEEQYF. In DNA, the CDR3 is TGTGCCAGCAGCCCGGGACAGGGGGCCGAAGAGCAGTACTTC.

About this clone itself: Other DNA sequences of this sample code for an identical CDR3. The chain uses TRBV7-2 and TRBJ2-1, with TRBD2 matching over 8 bases. The V gene's germline CDR1 is SGHTA and CDR2 FQGNSA. This CDR3 has 15 amino acids. With 5 bases clipped from V and 5 bases from J, the junction kept 8 bases outside the gene matches. The DNA of the CDR3 is TGTGCCAGCAGCCCACCCGGGACTAGGAACAATGAGCAGTTCTTC. The encoded protein is CASSPPGTRNNEQFF.

This chain's CDR3 is CASSLRLGEQFF. CDR3 nucleotides: TGTGCCAGCAGCCTCCGCCTCGGTGAGCAGTTCTTC. The chain combines TRBV9 with TRBJ2-1; D not resolved. The length of the CDR3 is 12 residues. Germline V lookup: CDR1 SGDLS, CDR2 YYNGEE. V lost 4 bases and J 9 bases, leaving 11 bases between the germline ends. The whole variable domain, remainder taken from reference TRBV9 and TRBJ2-1, is DSGVTQTPKHLITATGQRVTLRCSPRSGDLSVYWYQQSLDQGLQFLIQYYNGEERAKGNILERFSAQQFPDLHSELNLSSLELGDSALYFCASSLRLGEQFFGPGTRLTVL.

The chain is built from TRBV6-6 and TRBJ1-5, with 7 positions matching TRBD1. The V gene end was trimmed by 6 bases and the J gene end by 7 bases; junction bases not matched to a gene: 6. CDR1 and CDR2 from the germline V gene are MNHNY and SVGAGI (reference sequence). The CDR3 loop spans 13 amino acids. The CDR3 DNA reads as TGTGCCAGCAGCGACGGGACAGCCCAGCCCCAGCATTTT. Amino acid sequence: CASSDGTAQPQHF.

About this clone itself: The sample carries other DNA sequences with the same CDR3. The rearrangement links TRBV27 to TRBJ2-6; TRBD2 matches 13 bases. The CDR3 contains 19 residues. Trimming cost V 6 bases and J 1 base; bases outside gene matches: 9. Germline lookup yields CDR1 MNHEY and CDR2 SMNVEV (reference sequence). The CDR3 region is CASREPRLAGGSGANVLTF. CDR3 nucleotides: TGTGCCAGCAGAGAACCCAGACTAGCGGGAGGTTCTGGGGCCAACGTCCTGACTTTC.

The CDR3 DNA follows: TGCAGCGTCAGTGGGCAGGGGGGAGATACGCAGTATTTT. It specifies CSVSGQGGDTQYF. V usage is TRBV29-1 and J usage is TRBJ2-3; TRBD1 might be the D (7 bases). V was cut by 6 bases and J by 5 bases, with 15 bases left in between. The CDR3 covers 13 residues. Per the germline V gene, CDR1 is SQVTM and CDR2 is ANQGSEA.

This clone has a handful of counts. This chain connects TRBV2 to TRBJ2-1; TRBD2 might be the D (5 bases). Germline V CDR1 and CDR2: SNHLY, FYNNEI. V shed 7 bases and J shed 4 bases, with 11 bases lying between them. This CDR3 spans 13 amino acids. DNA for the CDR3: TGTGCCAGCAAGGAGGAAATTTACAATGAGCAGTTCTTC. As protein: CASKEEIYNEQFF.

The J gene is TRBJ2-1, the V gene TRBV6-5; TRBD2 agrees at 10 bases. Trimming took 0 bases from V and 9 from J; bases not matched to a gene: 8. CDR3 size: 16 residues. Germline V CDR1 and CDR2: MNHEY, SVGAGI. CDR3 sequence: CASSYSSGRSYGEQFF. CDR3 nucleotide sequence: TGTGCCAGCAGTTACTCTAGCGGGAGGTCTTACGGTGAGCAGTTCTTC.

The chain joins TRBV18 to TRBJ1-2; TRBD1 matches at 9 bases. V dropped 0 bases and J dropped 10; count of bases not matched to a gene: 18. CDR1 and CDR2 from the germline V gene are KGHSH and LQKENI. The CDR3 totals 18 residues. The CDR3 sequence is CASSPPGEYAGTGSAYTF. The DNA of the CDR3 is TGTGCCAGCTCACCACCGGGAGAATACGCCGGGACAGGGTCGGCCTACACCTTC.

The table lists this clone with a few counts. The chain carries TRBV28 and TRBJ1-5; D uncertain. Trimming took off 7 bases at V and 2 bases at J, with 15 bases between the two ends. The germline V gene has CDR1 MDHEN and CDR2 SYDVKM. CDR3 length: 15 residues. The CDR3 DNA is TGTGCCAGCACCGACCCCGCCAGCGGCAATCAGCCCCAGCATTTT. It translates to CASTDPASGNQPQHF. The variable domain in full, with the rest retrieved from reference TRBV28 and TRBJ1-5, is DVKVTQSSRYLVKRTGEKVFLECVQDMDHENMFWYRQDPGLGLRLIYFSYDVKMKEKGDIPEGYSVSREKKERFSLILESASTNQTSMYLCASTDPASGNQPQHFGDGTRLSIL.

The table lists this clone with a count of one. The gene calls are TRBV7-9 and TRBJ1-1, with TRBD1 identical over 7 bases. The CDR3 has 14 residues. Germline-derived CDR1 and CDR2 are SEHNR and FQNEAQ (reference sequence). Trimming took 7 bases from V and 5 from J; bases not matched to a gene: 10. Here the CDR3 DNA reads TGTGCCAGCATCGCAACAGGGGCGAGGACTGAAGCTTTCTTT. Amino acid sequence: CASIATGARTEAFF.

This chain links TRBV28 with TRBJ2-1; 12 bases fit TRBD2. Germline V gene sequence: CDR1 MDHEN, CDR2 SYDVKM. J was trimmed by 8 bases and V by 4 bases; bases with no gene match: 15. The CDR3 has 18 amino acids. CDR3 sequence reads: CASSWGLAGGPRRDEQFF. The CDR3 DNA follows: TGTGCCAGCAGTTGGGGCCTAGCGGGAGGGCCAAGGAGAGATGAGCAGTTCTTC.

The chain combines TRBV4-2 with TRBJ2-5, with D perhaps TRBD1 (5 bases). V was clipped by 4 bases and J by 1 base, with 16 bases between them. The CDR3 covers 16 residues. Per germline, CDR1 LGHNA and CDR2 YNFKEQ. The CDR3 nucleotides read TGTGCCAGCAGCCTTGTGGAAGGGGTGGTCCAAGAGACCCAGTACTTC. Protein sequence: CASSLVEGVVQETQYF.

V usage is TRBV7-9 and J usage is TRBJ2-1; 8 nucleotides line up with TRBD2. Germline lookup yields CDR1 SEHNR and CDR2 FQNEAQ (reference sequence). Trimming removed 3 bases from V and 7 bases from J; junction bases left unmatched: 5. The CDR3 has 14 residues. The CDR3 nucleotides are TGTGCCAGCAGCTTCCCTGAGCGGGGGAATGAGCAGTTCTTC. Protein sequence: CASSFPERGNEQFF. Complete variable domain (other parts from reference TRBV7-9 and TRBJ2-1): DTGVSQNPRHKITKRGQNVTFRCDPISEHNRLYWYRQTLGQGPEFLTYFQNEAQLEKSRLLSDRFSAERPKGSFSTLEIQRTEQGDSAMYLCASSFPERGNEQFFGPGTRLTVL.

This clone occurred a few times. The chain joins TRBV4-3 to TRBJ2-7; D is perhaps TRBD1 or TRBD2 (6 bases each). The germline CDR1 and CDR2 sequences are LGHNA and YSLEER. Trimming removed 2 bases from V and 7 bases from J, with 9 bases in between. This CDR3 has 12 residues. CDR3 residues: CASSQTGREQYF. CDR3 coding DNA: TGCGCCAGCAGCCAAACAGGGAGGGAGCAGTACTTC.

The chain has TRBV13 and TRBJ1-3; maybe TRBD1 (6 bases). Germline assignment: CDR1 PRHDT and CDR2 FYEKMQ (reference sequence). V lost 0 bases to trimming and J lost 1 base, with 16 bases between them. This CDR3 is 18 amino acids long. CDR3 bases: TGTGCCAGCAGCTTAGGTGCTGGCAGGGGTTGGTCTGGAAACACCATATATTTT. It is translated as CASSLGAGRGWSGNTIYF. Filled out from reference TRBV13 and TRBJ1-3, the complete variable domain reads AAGVIQSPRHLIKEKRETATLKCYPIPRHDTVYWYQQGPGQDPQFLISFYEKMQSDKGSIPDRFSAQQFSDYHSELNMSSLELGDSALYFCASSLGAGRGWSGNTIYFGEGSWLTVV.

This clone was counted between two and nine times. The chain employs TRBV7-9 and TRBJ1-2; 8 nucleotides align to TRBD1. The trim removed 5 bases at V and 6 bases at J, leaving 5 bases unmatched. CDR3 length equals 13 residues. The germline V gene encodes CDR1 SEHNR and CDR2 FQNEAQ (reference sequence). For the CDR3, the DNA is TGTGCCAGCAGCCTTGACAGGGGTAATGGCTACACCTTC. It codes for CASSLDRGNGYTF.

This clone was picked up a small number of times. The chain joins TRBV7-6 to TRBJ2-5; D is ambiguous. This CDR3 region has 13 residues. The germline V and J ends were trimmed by 3 bases and 2 bases, with 7 bases remaining between them. Germline V gene sequence: CDR1 SGHVS, CDR2 FNYEAQ. In nucleotides, the CDR3 is TGTGCCAGCAGCTTTGGCGTGCAAGAGACCCAGTACTTC. Its translation is CASSFGVQETQYF.

On this clone: The sample carries other DNA sequences with the same CDR3. The V call is TRBV7-9, the J call TRBJ2-3; D is ambiguous. Germline CDR1 SEHNR, CDR2 FQNEAQ (reference sequence). Deletions cut 0 bases from V and 0 bases from J, with 1 base between. CDR3 length: 13 amino acids. The CDR3 is CASSLASTDTQYF. The CDR3 bases are TGTGCCAGCAGCTTAGCGAGCACAGATACGCAGTATTTT.

This clone was seen a few times. The genes are TRBV7-9 and TRBJ1-1; D is perhaps TRBD1 (6 bases). The CDR3 spans 14 residues. Trimming took off 1 base at V and 2 bases at J, with 8 bases between the two ends. Germline loops: CDR1 SEHNR, CDR2 FQNEAQ (reference sequence). The DNA of the CDR3 is TGTGCCAGCAGCTTAGGGGGGCGCAACACTGAAGCTTTCTTT. This translates into CASSLGGRNTEAFF.

This clone was counted only a few times. This rearrangement joins TRBV19 to TRBJ1-5, with 11 bases fitting TRBD1. The V gene end was trimmed by 10 bases and the J gene end by 4 bases; junction bases not matched to a gene: 6. This CDR3 is 14 amino acids long. Germline CDR1 and CDR2: LNHDA and SQIVND (reference sequence). DNA of the CDR3: TGTGCCACCGGAGGGACAGGGGGTAATCAGCCCCAGCATTTT. It translates to CATGGTGGNQPQHF.

This clone appeared a few times. Other DNA sequences of this sample code for an identical CDR3. The chain uses TRBV7-3 and TRBJ2-1, with D unresolved. The CDR3 runs 14 residues. V was cut by 0 bases and J by 1 base, with 4 bases left in between. CDR1 is SGHTA, CDR2 FQGTGA, per germline. The CDR3 sequence: CASSLTGSYNEQFF. The CDR3 DNA follows: TGTGCCAGCAGCTTAACCGGATCCTACAATGAGCAGTTCTTC. Looking up the rest from reference TRBV7-3 and TRBJ2-1 gives the full variable domain: GAGVSQTPSNKVTEKGKYVELRCDPISGHTALYWYRQSLGQGPEFLIYFQGTGAADDSGLPNDRFFAVRPEGSVSTLKIQRTERGDSAVYLCASSLTGSYNEQFFGPGTRLTVL.

The chain employs TRBV6-5 and TRBJ2-7; the D is unclear. There are 15 residues in the CDR3. Germline V CDR1 and CDR2: MNHEY, SVGAGI. With 0 bases removed from V and 0 bases from J, the gap between germline ends came to 9 bases. CDR3 residues: CASSYSNGYSYEQYF. CDR3 nucleotides: TGTGCCAGCAGTTACTCGAACGGTTACTCCTACGAGCAGTACTTC.

The chain uses TRBV11-1 and TRBJ2-4, with a weak D call TRBD2 (5 bases). The CDR3 extends over 18 amino acids. Germline V lookup: CDR1 SGHAT, CDR2 FQDESV (reference sequence). The germline V and J ends were trimmed by 3 bases and 1 base, with 19 bases remaining between them. This CDR3 is CASSLGRERAGAKNIQYF. Here the CDR3 DNA reads TGTGCCAGCAGCTTGGGTAGGGAGAGGGCCGGGGCCAAAAACATTCAGTACTTC.

The chain employs TRBV5-8 and TRBJ2-3; perhaps TRBD2 as D (5 bases). Trimming removed 3 bases from V and 2 bases from J, with 7 bases in between. This CDR3 region has 13 residues. The germline gives CDR1 SGHTS, CDR2 YDEGEE. CDR3 bases: TGTGCCAGCAGCTCCGACTACACAGATACGCAGTATTTT. Translating gives CASSSDYTDTQYF.

This clone has more than one count but fewer than ten. The CDR3 coding sequence is TGTGCCAGTAGTATATCGAGGTCCAGCTCCTACGAGCAGTACTTC. Translating gives CASSISRSSSYEQYF. The rearrangement joins TRBV19 to TRBJ2-7; D call uncertain. V was shortened by 2 bases and J by 0 bases, with 11 bases between the two germline ends. The CDR3 is 15 residues long. Germline V lookup: CDR1 LNHDA, CDR2 SQIVND (reference sequence).

The chain uses TRBV6-6 and TRBJ2-1, with 7 bases aligning to TRBD2. CDR1 is MNHNY and CDR2 is SVGAGI in the germline V gene (reference sequence). The CDR3 contains 15 residues. V shed 6 bases and J 3 bases; nucleotides not matched to a gene: 8. The CDR3 is CASSKTSANYNEQFF. The CDR3 nucleotides are TGTGCCAGCAGCAAAACTAGCGCAAACTACAATGAGCAGTTCTTC.

This chain connects TRBV7-8 to TRBJ2-7; D unresolved. Germline assignment: CDR1 SGHVS and CDR2 FQNEAQ. The CDR3 length is 15 residues. Trimming took 1 base from V and 5 from J, leaving 15 bases between them. CDR3 DNA: TGTGCCAGCAGCTTAGAGGATGGTTTCCGGGACGAGCAGTACTTC. It codes for CASSLEDGFRDEQYF. Drawing the rest from reference TRBV7-8 and TRBJ2-7, the complete variable domain is GAGVSQSPRYKVAKRGQDVALRCDPISGHVSLFWYQQALGQGPEFLTYFQNEAQLDKSGLPSDRFFAERPEGSVSTLKIQRTQQEDSAVYLCASSLEDGFRDEQYFGPGTRLTVT.

The CDR3 sequence is CASSRQSRGYEQYF. The CDR3 DNA is TGTGCCAGCAGCCGCCAATCAAGGGGCTACGAGCAGTACTTC. This chain joins TRBV6-5 and TRBJ2-7, with a tentative D call TRBD1 (5 bases). The V gene lost 6 bases and the J gene lost 3 bases, with 15 bases spanning the gap. CDR3 length: 14 amino acids. Per germline, CDR1 MNHEY and CDR2 SVGAGI.